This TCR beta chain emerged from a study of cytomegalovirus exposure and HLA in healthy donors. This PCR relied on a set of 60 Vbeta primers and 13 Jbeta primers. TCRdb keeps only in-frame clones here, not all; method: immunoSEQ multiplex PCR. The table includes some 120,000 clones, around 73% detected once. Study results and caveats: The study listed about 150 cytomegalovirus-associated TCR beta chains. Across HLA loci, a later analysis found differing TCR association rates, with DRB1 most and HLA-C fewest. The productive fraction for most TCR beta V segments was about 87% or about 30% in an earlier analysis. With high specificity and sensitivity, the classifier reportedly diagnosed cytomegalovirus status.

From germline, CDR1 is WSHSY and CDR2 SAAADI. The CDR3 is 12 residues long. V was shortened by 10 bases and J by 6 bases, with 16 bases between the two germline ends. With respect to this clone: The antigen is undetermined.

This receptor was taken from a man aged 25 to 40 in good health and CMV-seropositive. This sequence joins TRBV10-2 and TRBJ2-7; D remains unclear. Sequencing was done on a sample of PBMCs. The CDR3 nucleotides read TGCGCCACCGCGACTGAGTTTAGCGAGCAGTACTTC. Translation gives CATATEFSEQYF.